This T cell receptor beta chain appears in the sequencing data of a study of blood T cell repertoires in COVID-19. The overall study: Material from acute and convalescent COVID-19 was sourced from the United States, Italy and Spain.

CDR1 and CDR2 (germline): SNHLY, FYNNEI. The length of the CDR3 is 18 residues. V lost 4 bases and J 1 base, leaving 22 bases between the germline ends. The method was immunoSEQ multiplex PCR; TCRdb's version includes in-frame clones alone and lacks a portion of them. This table holds about 190,000 clones, about three quarters found once. This TCR was recovered from a woman older than 75 with active or convalescent COVID-19. What was sequenced was peripheral blood. V and J are TRBV2 and TRBJ1-2; no firm D call. In DNA form, the CDR3 reads TGTGCCAGCAGTGCTCGTTCTTATTTCGGTCTCCTTAACTATGGCTACACCTTC. It codes for CASSARSYFGLLNYGYTF.